A selection of T cell receptor beta chains follows, all from one sample in a study of T cells in Graves' hyperthyroidism and ophthalmopathy. One entry per CDR3 protein, called by TCRdb with MiXCR from the multiplex PCR reads. The sample has 500,000 to 600,000 distinct CDR3 sequences; about 45% are singletons. The sequenced material came from peripheral blood or thyroid tissue (not recorded which). All receptors come from a woman younger than 35 with Graves' hyperthyroidism. Each CDR3 is given with its conserved first and last residue. A D gene is named only where the DNA matches it firmly. Expanded clones are given a class, and other clones once, few, many or no size at all.

v_call,j_call,clone_size,d_call,cdr3_nt,cdr3_aa
TRBV2,TRBJ1-5,.,.,TGTGCCAGCAGTGAGGTTAGGGGTGGCGAGACCCAGCATTTT,CASSEVRGGETQHF
TRBV20-1,TRBJ2-1,.,TRBD2,TGCAGTGCTAGTTTCGGGACTAGCGGGGTCAATGAGCAGTTCTTC,CSASFGTSGVNEQFF
TRBV20-1,TRBJ2-3,once,TRBD2,TGCAGTGTATATCTCCTAGCGGGCACAGATACGCAGTATTTT,CSVYLLAGTDTQYF
TRBV7-9,TRBJ2-2,many,.,TGTGCCAGCAGCAAGAGCGGGCAGCGCGGCACCGGGGAGCTGTTTTTT,CASSKSGQRGTGELFF
TRBV3-1,TRBJ2-7,few,.,TGTGCCAGCAGCCAGGGCCGTGGGTTCGCCTACGAGCAGTACTTC,CASSQGRGFAYEQYF
TRBV2,TRBJ2-1,.,.,TGTGCCAGCAGTGAACCGGGTGAGGCCCCCGGGCCTAAGGGTGAGCAGTTCTTC,CASSEPGEAPGPKGEQFF
TRBV7-2,TRBJ2-7,many,TRBD2,TGTGCCAGCAGCCGTGTTACTAGCGCCGGGTGGGAGCAGTACTTC,CASSRVTSAGWEQYF
TRBV2,TRBJ1-4,.,.,TGTGCCAGCAGTGTAGGGGTTGGGTTTGGAGAAAAACTGTTTTTT,CASSVGVGFGEKLFF
TRBV6-1,TRBJ2-7,.,TRBD1,TGTGCCAGCACCCGGCACAGGGGGCTCTACGAGCAGTACTTC,CASTRHRGLYEQYF
TRBV24-1,TRBJ2-5,many,.,TGTGCCACCAGTGATCCTCGACAGACCCAAGAGACCCAGTACTTC,CATSDPRQTQETQYF
TRBV29-1,TRBJ2-7,many,.,TGCAGCGTTTCTCACCTGTCCTACGAGCAGTACTTC,CSVSHLSYEQYF
TRBV4-3,TRBJ2-5,.,.,TGCGCCAGCAGCCACCCAGGCAAAAAGACCCAGTACTTC,CASSHPGKKTQYF
TRBV7-9,TRBJ2-5,few,.,TGTGCCAGCAGCTTTGCAGAGATAGAGACCCAGTACTTC,CASSFAEIETQYF
TRBV6-5,TRBJ1-5,.,.,TGTGCCAGCAGTTACTCCCTGGCAGACCCGGAGCAGCATTTT,CASSYSLADPEQHF
TRBV29-1,TRBJ1-5,.,.,TGCAGCGGAAGACGGCCAGGGATTAAGTCCTACGAGCATTTT,CSGRRPGIKSYEHF
TRBV11-2,TRBJ2-7,.,TRBD2,TGTGCCAGCAGCCAGGTGGCCGGGCGGGAGGACGAGCAGTACTTC,CASSQVAGREDEQYF
TRBV5-4,TRBJ2-3,.,TRBD2,TGTGCCAGCAGTCACTACGGGACTACCGGTTTGGATACGCAGTATTTT,CASSHYGTTGLDTQYF
TRBV6-9,TRBJ2-6,.,.,TGTGCCAGCATTTTTAGCGGAAGTGGGGCCAACGTCCTGACTTTC,CASIFSGSGANVLTF
TRBV20-1,TRBJ2-5,many,.,TGCAGTGCTAGGTTTGACGGGAGAGGGGAGACCCAGTACTTC,CSARFDGRGETQYF
TRBV7-9,TRBJ2-4,many,.,TGTGCCAGCAGCTTAGTAACAGATCGTGGGGGCAAAAACATTCAGTACTTC,CASSLVTDRGGKNIQYF
TRBV7-6,TRBJ1-4,many,TRBD1,TGTGCCAGCAGCGGGGACAGGGGGCAAGAAAAACTGTTTTTT,CASSGDRGQEKLFF
TRBV7-9,TRBJ1-2,.,.,TGTGCCAGCAGCTCAACGGGGGCGGGAGCAGGCTACACCTTC,CASSSTGAGAGYTF
TRBV6-5,TRBJ1-2,many,.,TGTGCCAGCAGTCCGTCCAACTATGGCTACACCTTC,CASSPSNYGYTF
TRBV4-1,TRBJ1-1,many,.,TGCGCCAGCAGCCTCGGGCCCCGGATTGAAGCTTTCTTT,CASSLGPRIEAFF
TRBV29-1,TRBJ2-5,.,.,TGCAGCAGTGAAGGGGCCCAGCGCCAAGAGACCCAGTACTTC,CSSEGAQRQETQYF
TRBV6-5,TRBJ1-5,many,.,TGTGCCAGCAGTTACCTTGATGGTCAGCCCCAGCATTTT,CASSYLDGQPQHF
TRBV6-6,TRBJ2-5,many,TRBD2,TGTGCCAGCAGTCGGACTAGCCCAGAGACCCAGTACTTC,CASSRTSPETQYF
TRBV29-1,TRBJ1-2,.,.,TGCAGCGTTTTGGTGGCTGCTAACTATGGCTACACCTTC,CSVLVAANYGYTF